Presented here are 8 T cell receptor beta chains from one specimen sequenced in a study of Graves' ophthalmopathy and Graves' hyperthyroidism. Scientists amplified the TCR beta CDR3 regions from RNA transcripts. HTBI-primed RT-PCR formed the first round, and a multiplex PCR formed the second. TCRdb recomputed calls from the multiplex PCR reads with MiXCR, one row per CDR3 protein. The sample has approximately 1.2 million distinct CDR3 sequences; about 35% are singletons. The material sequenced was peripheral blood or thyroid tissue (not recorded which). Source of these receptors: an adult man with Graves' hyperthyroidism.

In nucleotides, the CDR3 is TGCAGCGTTGCGGACGGGACCCAGTACTTC. This sequence encodes CSVADGTQYF. The chain combines TRBV29-1 with TRBJ2-5; D ambiguous. Germline V gives CDR1 SQVTM, CDR2 ANQGSEA. CDR3 length equals 10 residues. Trimming cost V 4 bases and J 7 bases, with 7 bases left between them.

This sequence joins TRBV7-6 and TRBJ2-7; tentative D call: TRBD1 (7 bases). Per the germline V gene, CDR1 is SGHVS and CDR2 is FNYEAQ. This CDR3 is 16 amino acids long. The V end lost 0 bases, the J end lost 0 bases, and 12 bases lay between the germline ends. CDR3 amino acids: CASSLATQGGSYEQYF. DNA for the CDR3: TGTGCCAGCAGCTTAGCGACGCAGGGGGGCTCCTACGAGCAGTACTTC.

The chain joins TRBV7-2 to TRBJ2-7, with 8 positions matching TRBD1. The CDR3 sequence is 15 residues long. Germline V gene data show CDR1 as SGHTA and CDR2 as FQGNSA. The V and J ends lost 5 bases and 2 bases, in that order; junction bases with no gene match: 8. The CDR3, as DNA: TGTGCCAGCAGCCGGACAGGGACAGTCGCCTACGAGCAGTACTTC. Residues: CASSRTGTVAYEQYF. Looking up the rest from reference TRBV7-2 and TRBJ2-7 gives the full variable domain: GAGVSQSPSNKVTEKGKDVELRCDPISGHTALYWYRQSLGQGLEFLIYFQGNSAPDKSGLPSDRFSAERTGGSVSTLTIQRTQQEDSAVYLCASSRTGTVAYEQYFGPGTRLTVT.

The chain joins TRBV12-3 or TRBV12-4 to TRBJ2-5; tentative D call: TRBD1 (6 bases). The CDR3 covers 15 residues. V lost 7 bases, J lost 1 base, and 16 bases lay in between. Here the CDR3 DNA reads TGTGCCAGCAACTCCCGCCGGGACACCCAAGAGACCCAGTACTTC. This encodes CASNSRRDTQETQYF.

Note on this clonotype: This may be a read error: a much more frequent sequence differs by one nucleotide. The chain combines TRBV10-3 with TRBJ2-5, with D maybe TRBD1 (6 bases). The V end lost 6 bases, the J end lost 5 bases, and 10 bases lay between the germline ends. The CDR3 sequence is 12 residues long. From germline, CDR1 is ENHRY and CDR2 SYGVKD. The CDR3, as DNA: TGTGCCATCAGGGGGGCCGGGGAGACCCAGTACTTC. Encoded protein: CAIRGAGETQYF.

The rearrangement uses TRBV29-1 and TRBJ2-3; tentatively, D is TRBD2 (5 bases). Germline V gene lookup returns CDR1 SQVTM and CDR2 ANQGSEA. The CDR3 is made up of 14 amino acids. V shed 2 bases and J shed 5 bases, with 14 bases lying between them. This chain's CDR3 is CSVERSEGGDTQYF. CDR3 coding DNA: TGCAGCGTTGAACGGTCCGAAGGAGGAGATACGCAGTATTTT.

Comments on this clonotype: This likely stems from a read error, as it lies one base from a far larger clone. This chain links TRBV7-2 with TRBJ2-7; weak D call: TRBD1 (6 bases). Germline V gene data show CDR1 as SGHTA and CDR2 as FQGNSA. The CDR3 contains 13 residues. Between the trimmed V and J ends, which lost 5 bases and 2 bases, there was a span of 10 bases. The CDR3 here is CASSPKGAYEQYF. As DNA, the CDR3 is TGTGCCAGCAGCCCTAAGGGGGCCTACGAGCAGTACTTC. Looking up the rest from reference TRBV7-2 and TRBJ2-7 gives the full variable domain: GAGVSQSPSNKVTEKGKDVELRCDPISGHTALYWYRQSLGQGLEFLIYFQGNSAPDKSGLPSDRFSAERTGGSVSTLTIQRTQQEDSAVYLCASSPKGAYEQYFGPGTRLTVT.

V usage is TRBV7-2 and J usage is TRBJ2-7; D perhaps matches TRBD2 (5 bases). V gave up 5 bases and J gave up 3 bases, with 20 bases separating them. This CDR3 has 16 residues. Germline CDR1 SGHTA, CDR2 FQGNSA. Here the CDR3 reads CASSQERASWRYEQYF. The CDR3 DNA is TGTGCCAGCAGCCAAGAGAGAGCTAGCTGGCGCTACGAGCAGTACTTC.